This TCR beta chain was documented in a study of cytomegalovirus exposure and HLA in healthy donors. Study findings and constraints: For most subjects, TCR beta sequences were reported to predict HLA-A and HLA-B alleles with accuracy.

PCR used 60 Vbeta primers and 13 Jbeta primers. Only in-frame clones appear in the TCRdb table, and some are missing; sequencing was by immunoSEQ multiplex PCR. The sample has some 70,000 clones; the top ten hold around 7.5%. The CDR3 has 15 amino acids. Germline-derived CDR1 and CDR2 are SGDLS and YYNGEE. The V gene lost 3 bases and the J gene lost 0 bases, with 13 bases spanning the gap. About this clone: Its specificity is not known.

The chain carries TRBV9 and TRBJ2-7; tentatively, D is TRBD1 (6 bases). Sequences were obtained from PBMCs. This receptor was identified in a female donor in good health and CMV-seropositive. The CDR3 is CASSEGVSSSYEQYF. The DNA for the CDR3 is TGTGCCAGCAGCGAGGGGGTTAGTAGCTCCTACGAGCAGTACTTC.